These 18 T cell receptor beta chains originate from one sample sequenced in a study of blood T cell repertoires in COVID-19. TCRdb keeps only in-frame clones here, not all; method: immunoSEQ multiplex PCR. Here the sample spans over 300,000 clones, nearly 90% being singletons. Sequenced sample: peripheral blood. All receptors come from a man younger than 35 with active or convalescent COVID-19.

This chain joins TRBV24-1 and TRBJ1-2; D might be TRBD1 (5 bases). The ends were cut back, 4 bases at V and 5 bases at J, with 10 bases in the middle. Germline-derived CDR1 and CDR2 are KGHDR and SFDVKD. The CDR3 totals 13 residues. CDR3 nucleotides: TGTGCCACCAGTGACCCGTCAGGGTATGGCTACACCTTC. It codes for CATSDPSGYGYTF.

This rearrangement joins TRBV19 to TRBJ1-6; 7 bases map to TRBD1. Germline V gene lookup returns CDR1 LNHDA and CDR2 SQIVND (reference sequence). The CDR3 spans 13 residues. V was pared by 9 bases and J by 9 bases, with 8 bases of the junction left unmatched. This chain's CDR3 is CASRDSLGSPLHF. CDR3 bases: TGTGCCAGCCGGGACAGCCTTGGTTCACCCCTCCACTTT.

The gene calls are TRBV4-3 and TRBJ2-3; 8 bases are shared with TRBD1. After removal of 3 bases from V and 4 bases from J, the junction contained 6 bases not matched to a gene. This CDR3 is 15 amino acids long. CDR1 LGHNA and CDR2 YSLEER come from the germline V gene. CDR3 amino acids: CASSQTGAEADTQYF. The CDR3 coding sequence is TGCGCCAGCAGCCAGACAGGGGCCGAGGCAGATACGCAGTATTTT.

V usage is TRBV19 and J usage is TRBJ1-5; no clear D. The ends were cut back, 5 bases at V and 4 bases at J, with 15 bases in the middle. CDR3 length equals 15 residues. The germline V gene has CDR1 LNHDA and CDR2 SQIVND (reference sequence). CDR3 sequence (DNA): TGTGCCAGTAGTTGGGAGGATTACTCAAATCAGCCCCAGCATTTT. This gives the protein CASSWEDYSNQPQHF.

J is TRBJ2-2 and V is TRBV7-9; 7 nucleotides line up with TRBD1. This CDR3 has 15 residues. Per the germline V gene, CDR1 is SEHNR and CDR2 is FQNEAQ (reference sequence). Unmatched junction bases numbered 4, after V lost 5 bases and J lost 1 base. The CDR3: CASSQGQKNTGELFF. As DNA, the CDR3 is TGTGCCAGCAGCCAGGGACAGAAGAACACCGGGGAGCTGTTTTTT.

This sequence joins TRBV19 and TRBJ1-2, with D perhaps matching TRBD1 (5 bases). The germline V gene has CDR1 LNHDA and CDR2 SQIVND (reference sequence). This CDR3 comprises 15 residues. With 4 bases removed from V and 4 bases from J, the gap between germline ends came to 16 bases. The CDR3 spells CASSTRTGHLYGYTF. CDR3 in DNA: TGTGCCAGTAGTACCAGAACAGGACACCTCTATGGCTACACCTTC. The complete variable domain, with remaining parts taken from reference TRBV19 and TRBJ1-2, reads DGGITQSPKYLFRKEGQNVTLSCEQNLNHDAMYWYRQDPGQGLRLIYYSQIVNDFQKGDIAEGYSVSREKKESFPLTVTSAQKNPTAFYLCASSTRTGHLYGYTFGSGTRLTVV.

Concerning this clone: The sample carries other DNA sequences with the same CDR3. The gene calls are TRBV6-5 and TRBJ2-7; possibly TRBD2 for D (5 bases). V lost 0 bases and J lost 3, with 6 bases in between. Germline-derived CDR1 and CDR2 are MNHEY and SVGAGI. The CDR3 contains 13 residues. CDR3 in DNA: TGTGCCAGCAGTTACTCCGCGGGCTACGAGCAGTACTTC. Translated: CASSYSAGYEQYF.

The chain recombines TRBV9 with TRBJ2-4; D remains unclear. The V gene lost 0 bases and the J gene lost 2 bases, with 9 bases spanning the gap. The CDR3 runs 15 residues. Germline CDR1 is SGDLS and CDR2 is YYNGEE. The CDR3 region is CASSVDPVSKNIQYF. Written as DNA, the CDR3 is TGTGCCAGCAGCGTAGATCCGGTTTCCAAAAACATTCAGTACTTC.

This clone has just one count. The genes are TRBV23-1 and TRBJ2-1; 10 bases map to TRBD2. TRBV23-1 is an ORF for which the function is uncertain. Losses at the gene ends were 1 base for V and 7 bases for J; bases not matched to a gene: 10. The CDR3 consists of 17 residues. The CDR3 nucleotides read TGCGCCAGCAGTCAATTCTCCCCTAGCGGGAGTTGGAATGAGCAGTTCTTC. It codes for CASSQFSPSGSWNEQFF.

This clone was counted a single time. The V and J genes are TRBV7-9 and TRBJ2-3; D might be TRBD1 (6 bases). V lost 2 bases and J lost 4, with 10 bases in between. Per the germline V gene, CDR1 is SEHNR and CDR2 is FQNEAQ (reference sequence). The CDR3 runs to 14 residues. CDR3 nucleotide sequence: TGTGCCAGCAGCTTAAACAGGGCCCCAGATACGCAGTATTTT. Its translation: CASSLNRAPDTQYF.

This chain's CDR3 is CASSYTDSSYNEQFF. As DNA, the CDR3 is TGTGCCAGCAGTTATACGGACAGCTCCTACAATGAGCAGTTCTTC. The V call is TRBV6-5, the J call TRBJ2-1; tentative D call: TRBD1 (6 bases). The germline V and J ends were trimmed by 3 bases and 0 bases, with 9 bases remaining between them. Per germline, CDR1 MNHEY and CDR2 SVGAGI. This CDR3 has 15 amino acids.

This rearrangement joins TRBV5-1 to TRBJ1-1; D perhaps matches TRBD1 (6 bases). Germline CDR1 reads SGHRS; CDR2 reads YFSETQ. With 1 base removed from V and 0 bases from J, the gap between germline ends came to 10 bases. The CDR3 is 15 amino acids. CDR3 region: CASSLLAGVNTEAFF. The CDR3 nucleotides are TGCGCCAGCAGCTTGTTGGCAGGGGTGAACACTGAAGCTTTCTTT. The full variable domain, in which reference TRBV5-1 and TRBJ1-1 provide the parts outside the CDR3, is KAGVTQTPRYLIKTRGQQVTLSCSPISGHRSVSWYQQTPGQGLQFLFEYFSETQRNKGNFPGRFSGRQFSNSRSEMNVSTLELGDSALYLCASSLLAGVNTEAFFGQGTRLTVV.

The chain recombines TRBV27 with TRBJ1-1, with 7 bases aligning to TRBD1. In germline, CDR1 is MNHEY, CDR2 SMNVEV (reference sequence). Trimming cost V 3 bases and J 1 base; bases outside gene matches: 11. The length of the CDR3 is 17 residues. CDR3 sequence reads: CASSFYAEQGRNTEAFF. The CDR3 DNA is TGTGCCAGCAGTTTCTATGCCGAACAGGGGCGGAACACTGAAGCTTTCTTT.

The CDR3 nucleotides read TGTGCCAGCAGCTTAGGAGGTACGGCGGTTGAAGCTTTCTTT. It translates to CASSLGGTAVEAFF. V gene TRBV7-2 combines with J gene TRBJ1-1; no reliable D call. Between the trimmed V and J ends, which lost 1 base and 7 bases, there was a span of 13 bases. Per the germline V gene, CDR1 is SGHTA and CDR2 is FQGNSA. CDR3 length: 14 residues.

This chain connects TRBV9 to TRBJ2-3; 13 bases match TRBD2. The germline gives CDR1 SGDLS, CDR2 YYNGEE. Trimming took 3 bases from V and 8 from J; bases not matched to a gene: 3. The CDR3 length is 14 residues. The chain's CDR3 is CASSERLAGGTQYF. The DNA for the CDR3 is TGTGCCAGCAGCGAAAGACTAGCGGGAGGTACGCAGTATTTT.

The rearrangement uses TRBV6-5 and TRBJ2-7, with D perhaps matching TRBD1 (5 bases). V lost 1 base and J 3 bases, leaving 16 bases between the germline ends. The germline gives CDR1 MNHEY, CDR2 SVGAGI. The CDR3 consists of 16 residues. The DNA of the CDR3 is TGTGCCAGCAGTTACTTCCCAAGAAGGGGCTACTACGAGCAGTACTTC. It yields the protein CASSYFPRRGYYEQYF.

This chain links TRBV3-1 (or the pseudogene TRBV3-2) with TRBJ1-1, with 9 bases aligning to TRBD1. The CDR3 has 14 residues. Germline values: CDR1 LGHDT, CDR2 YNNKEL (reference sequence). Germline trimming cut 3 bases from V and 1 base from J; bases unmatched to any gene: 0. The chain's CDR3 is CASSQDRGNTEAFF. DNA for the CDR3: TGTGCCAGCAGCCAGGACAGGGGGAACACTGAAGCTTTCTTT.

CDR3 coding DNA: TGTGCCAGCAGCTTAGGACTCGGAAGTCCTTACGAGCAGTACTTC. Its protein is CASSLGLGSPYEQYF. The chain uses TRBV7-2 and TRBJ2-7; D ambiguous. The V end was cut by 1 base, the J end by 4 bases, with 14 bases between. CDR3 length: 15 amino acids. Germline assignment: CDR1 SGHTA and CDR2 FQGNSA.